This T cell receptor beta chain was obtained from a study of OX40 agonist ivuxolimab in advanced cancers. Study as a whole: Recorded diagnoses for dose-escalation patients were hepatocellular carcinoma, melanoma, renal cell or head and neck cancer. Partial responses occurred in Three dose-escalation patients, one with hepatocellular carcinoma and two with cutaneous melanoma.

Baseline was the first blood sampling point, followed by cycle 4 day 1 and cycle 7 day 1. V was pared by 4 bases and J by 6 bases, with 9 bases of the junction left unmatched. The length of the CDR3 is 15 residues. CDR1 and CDR2 from the germline V gene are SGHTA and FQGNSA. Libraries were prepared by immunoSEQ multiplex PCR; TCRdb keeps only in-frame clonotypes and omits some of them. The table includes fewer than 75,000 clones, about 88% detected once. The rearrangement links TRBV7-2 to TRBJ1-5, with 7 bases that match TRBD1. The sequence was collected from an adult with an advanced solid tumor such as melanoma, head and neck, liver or kidney cancer. The sequences come from CD4+ or CD8+ T cells sorted from blood, collected in a trial of the OX40 agonist ivuxolimab. CDR3 coding DNA: TGTGCCAGCAGCTCGGAGACAGGGATCAGTCAGCCCCAGCATTTT. It translates to CASSSETGISQPQHF.